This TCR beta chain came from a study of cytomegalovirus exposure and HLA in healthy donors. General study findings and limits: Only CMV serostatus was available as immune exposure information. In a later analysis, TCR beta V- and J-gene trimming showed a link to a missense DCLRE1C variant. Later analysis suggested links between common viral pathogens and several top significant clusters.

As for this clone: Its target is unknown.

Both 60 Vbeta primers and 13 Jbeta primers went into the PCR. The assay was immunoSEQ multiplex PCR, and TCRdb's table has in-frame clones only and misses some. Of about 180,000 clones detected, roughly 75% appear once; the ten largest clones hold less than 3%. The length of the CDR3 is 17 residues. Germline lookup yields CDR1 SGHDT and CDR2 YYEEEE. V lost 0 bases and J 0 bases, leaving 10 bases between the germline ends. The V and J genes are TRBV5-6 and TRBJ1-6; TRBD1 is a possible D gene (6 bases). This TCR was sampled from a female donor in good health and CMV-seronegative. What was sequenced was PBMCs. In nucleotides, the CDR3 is TGTGCCAGCAGCTTGGGGGGGCCGGGCTCCTATAATTCACCCCTCCACTTT. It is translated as CASSLGGPGSYNSPLHF.